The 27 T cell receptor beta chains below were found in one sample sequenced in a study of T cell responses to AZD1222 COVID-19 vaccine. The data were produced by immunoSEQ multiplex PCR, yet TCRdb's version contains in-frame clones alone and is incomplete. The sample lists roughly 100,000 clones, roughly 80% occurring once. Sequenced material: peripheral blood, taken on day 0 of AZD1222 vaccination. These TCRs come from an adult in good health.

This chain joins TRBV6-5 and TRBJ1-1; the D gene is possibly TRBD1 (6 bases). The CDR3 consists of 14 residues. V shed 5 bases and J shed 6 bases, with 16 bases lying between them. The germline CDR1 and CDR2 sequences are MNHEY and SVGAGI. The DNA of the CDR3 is TGTGCCAGCAGTAGGACACAGGGTTGGGCTGAAGCTTTCTTT. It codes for CASSRTQGWAEAFF.

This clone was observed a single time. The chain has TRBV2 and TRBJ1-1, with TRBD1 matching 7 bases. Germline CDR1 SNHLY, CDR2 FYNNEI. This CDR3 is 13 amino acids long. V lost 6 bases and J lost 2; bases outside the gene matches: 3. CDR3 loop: CASRGDSNTEAFF. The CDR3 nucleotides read TGTGCCAGCAGAGGGGACAGCAACACTGAAGCTTTCTTT.

The CDR3 bases are TGTGCCAGCAGCTTAAGGGCCGGGGAAAGCAATCAGCCCCAGCATTTT. Protein product: CASSLRAGESNQPQHF. J is TRBJ1-5 and V is TRBV7-8, with D uncertain. The CDR3 is made up of 16 amino acids. Germline-derived CDR1 and CDR2 are SGHVS and FQNEAQ. V dropped 2 bases and J dropped 1 base, with 12 bases sitting between them. The variable domain in full, with the rest retrieved from reference TRBV7-8 and TRBJ1-5, is GAGVSQSPRYKVAKRGQDVALRCDPISGHVSLFWYQQALGQGPEFLTYFQNEAQLDKSGLPSDRFFAERPEGSVSTLKIQRTQQEDSAVYLCASSLRAGESNQPQHFGDGTRLSIL.

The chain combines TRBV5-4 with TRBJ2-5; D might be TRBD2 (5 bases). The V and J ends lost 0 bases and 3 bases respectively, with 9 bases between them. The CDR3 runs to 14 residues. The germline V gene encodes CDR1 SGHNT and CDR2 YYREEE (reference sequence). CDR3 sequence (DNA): TGTGCCAGCAGCTTGGGGGGAGAAAAAGAGACCCAGTACTTC. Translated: CASSLGGEKETQYF.

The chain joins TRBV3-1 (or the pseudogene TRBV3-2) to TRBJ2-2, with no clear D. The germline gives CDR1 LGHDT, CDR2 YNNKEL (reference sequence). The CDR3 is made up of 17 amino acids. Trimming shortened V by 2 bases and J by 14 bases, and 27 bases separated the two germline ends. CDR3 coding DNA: TGTGCCAGCAGCCAACGGACCGGAGCGAACACCCCTCTCCGACTGTTTTTT. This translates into CASSQRTGANTPLRLFF.

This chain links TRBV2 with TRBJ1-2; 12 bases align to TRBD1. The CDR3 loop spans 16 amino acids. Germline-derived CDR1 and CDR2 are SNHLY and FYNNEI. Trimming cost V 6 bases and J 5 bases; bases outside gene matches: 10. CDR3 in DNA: TGTGCCAGCAGGCTCGGGACAGGGGGCGTTAAATATGGCTACACCTTC. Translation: CASRLGTGGVKYGYTF.

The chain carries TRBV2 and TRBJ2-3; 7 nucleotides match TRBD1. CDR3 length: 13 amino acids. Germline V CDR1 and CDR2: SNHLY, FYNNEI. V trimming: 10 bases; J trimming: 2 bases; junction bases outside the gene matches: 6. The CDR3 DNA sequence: TGTGCCACCGGGACAGACTACACAGATACGCAGTATTTT. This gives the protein CATGTDYTDTQYF.

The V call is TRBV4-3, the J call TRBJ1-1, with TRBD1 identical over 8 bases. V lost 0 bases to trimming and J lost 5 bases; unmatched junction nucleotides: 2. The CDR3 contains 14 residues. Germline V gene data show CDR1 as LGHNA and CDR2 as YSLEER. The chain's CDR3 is CASSQEQGGTEAFF. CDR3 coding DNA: TGCGCCAGCAGCCAAGAACAGGGGGGGACTGAAGCTTTCTTT.

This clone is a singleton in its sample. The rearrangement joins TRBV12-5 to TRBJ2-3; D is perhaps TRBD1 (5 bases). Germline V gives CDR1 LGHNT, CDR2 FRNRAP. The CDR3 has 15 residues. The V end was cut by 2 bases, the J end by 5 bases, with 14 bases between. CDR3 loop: CASGLFVVTVDTQYF. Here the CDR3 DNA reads TGTGCTAGTGGTTTGTTCGTCGTGACAGTAGATACGCAGTATTTT.

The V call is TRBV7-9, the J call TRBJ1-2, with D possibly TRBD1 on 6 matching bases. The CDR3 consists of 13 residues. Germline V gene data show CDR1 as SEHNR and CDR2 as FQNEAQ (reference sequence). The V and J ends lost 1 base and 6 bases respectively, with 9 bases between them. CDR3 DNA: TGTGCCAGCAGCTTAGTAGGGGGGGATGGCTACACCTTC. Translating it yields CASSLVGGDGYTF.

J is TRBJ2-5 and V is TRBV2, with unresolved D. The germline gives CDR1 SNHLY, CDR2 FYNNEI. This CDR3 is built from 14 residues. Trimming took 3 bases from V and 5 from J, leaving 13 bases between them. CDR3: CASSEDRRRETQYF. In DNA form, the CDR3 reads TGTGCCAGCAGTGAGGACCGACGGCGGGAGACCCAGTACTTC. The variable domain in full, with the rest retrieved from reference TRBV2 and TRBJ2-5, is EPEVTQTPSHQVTQMGQEVILRCVPISNHLYFYWYRQILGQKVEFLVSFYNNEISEKSEIFDDQFSVERPDGSNFTLKIRSTKLEDSAMYFCASSEDRRRETQYFGPGTRLLVL.

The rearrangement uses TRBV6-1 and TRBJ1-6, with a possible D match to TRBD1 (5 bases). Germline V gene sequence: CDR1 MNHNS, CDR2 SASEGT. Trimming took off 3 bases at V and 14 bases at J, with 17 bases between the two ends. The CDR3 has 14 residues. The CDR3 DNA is TGTGCCAGCAGTGATCGGGACCCGGTATCCACCCTCCACTTT. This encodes CASSDRDPVSTLHF.

CDR3 nucleotides: TGCAGCGTTGAAGTCTGGCAGAACACTGAAGCTTTCTTT. Its protein is CSVEVWQNTEAFF. The gene calls are TRBV29-1 and TRBJ1-1, with unresolved D. V lost 1 base and J lost 1, with 7 bases in between. Per germline, CDR1 SQVTM and CDR2 ANQGSEA. CDR3 length equals 13 residues.

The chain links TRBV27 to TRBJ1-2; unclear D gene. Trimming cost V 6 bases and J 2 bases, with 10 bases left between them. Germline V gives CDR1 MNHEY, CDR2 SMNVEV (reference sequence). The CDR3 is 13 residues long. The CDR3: CASSRGGNYGYTF. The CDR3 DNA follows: TGTGCCAGCAGCCGTGGAGGGAACTATGGCTACACCTTC.

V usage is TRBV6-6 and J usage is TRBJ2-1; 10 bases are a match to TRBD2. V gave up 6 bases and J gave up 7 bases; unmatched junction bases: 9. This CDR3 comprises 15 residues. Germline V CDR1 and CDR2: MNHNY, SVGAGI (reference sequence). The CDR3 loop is CASRRSGGALNEQFF. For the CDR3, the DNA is TGTGCCAGCAGGCGGAGCGGGGGGGCGTTAAATGAGCAGTTCTTC.

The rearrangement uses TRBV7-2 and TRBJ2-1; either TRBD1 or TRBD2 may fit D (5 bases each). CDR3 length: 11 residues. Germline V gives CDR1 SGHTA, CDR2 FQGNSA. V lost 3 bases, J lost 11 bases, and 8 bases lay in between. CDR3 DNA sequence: TGTGCCAGCAGCTTCACGGGACAGCAGTTCTTC. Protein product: CASSFTGQQFF.

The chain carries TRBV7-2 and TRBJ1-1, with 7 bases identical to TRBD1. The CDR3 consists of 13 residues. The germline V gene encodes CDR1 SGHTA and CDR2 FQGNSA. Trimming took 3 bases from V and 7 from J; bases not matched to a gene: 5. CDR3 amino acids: CASSFDRDNEAFF. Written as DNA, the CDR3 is TGTGCCAGCAGCTTTGACAGGGACAATGAAGCTTTCTTT.

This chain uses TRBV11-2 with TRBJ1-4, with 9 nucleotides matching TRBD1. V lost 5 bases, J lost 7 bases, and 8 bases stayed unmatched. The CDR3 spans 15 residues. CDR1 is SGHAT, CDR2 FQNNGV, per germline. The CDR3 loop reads CASSDETGGREKLFF. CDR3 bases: TGTGCCAGCAGCGACGAAACAGGGGGCCGTGAAAAACTGTTTTTT.

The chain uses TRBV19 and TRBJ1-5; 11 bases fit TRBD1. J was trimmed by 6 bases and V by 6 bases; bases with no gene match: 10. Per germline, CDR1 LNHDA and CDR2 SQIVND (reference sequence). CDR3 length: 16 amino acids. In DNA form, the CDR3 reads TGTGCCAGTAGATATACCGGGACAGGGGGACTTCAGCCCCAGCATTTT. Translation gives CASRYTGTGGLQPQHF.

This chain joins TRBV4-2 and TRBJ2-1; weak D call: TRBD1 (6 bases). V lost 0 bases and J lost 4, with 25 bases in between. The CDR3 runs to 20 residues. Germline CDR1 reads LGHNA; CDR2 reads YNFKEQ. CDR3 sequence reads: CASSQEKIRQAGMRYNEQFF. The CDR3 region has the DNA TGTGCCAGCAGCCAAGAAAAAATTCGACAGGCTGGCATGAGGTACAATGAGCAGTTCTTC.

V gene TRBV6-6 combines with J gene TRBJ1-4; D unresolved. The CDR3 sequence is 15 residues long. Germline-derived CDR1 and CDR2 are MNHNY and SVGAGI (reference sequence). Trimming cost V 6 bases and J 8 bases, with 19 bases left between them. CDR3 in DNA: TGTGCCAGCAGCCAATCGACCGGGTTCGGAGAAAAACTGTTTTTT. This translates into CASSQSTGFGEKLFF.

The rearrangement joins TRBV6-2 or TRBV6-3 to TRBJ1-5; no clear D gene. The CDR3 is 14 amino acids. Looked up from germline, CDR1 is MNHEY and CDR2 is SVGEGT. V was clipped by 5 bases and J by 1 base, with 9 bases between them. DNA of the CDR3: TGTGCCAGCAGTACGGGAAACAGCAATCAGCCCCAGCATTTT. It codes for CASSTGNSNQPQHF.

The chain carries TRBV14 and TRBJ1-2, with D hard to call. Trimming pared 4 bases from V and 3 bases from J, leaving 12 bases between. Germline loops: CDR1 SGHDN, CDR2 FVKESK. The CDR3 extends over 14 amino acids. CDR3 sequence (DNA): TGTGCCAGCAGCCCCTCCGTCATTTACTATGGCTACACCTTC. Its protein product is CASSPSVIYYGYTF.

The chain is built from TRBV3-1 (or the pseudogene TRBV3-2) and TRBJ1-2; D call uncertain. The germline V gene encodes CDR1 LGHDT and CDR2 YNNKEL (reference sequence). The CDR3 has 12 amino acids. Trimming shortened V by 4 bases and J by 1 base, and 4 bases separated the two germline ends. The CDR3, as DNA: TGTGCCAGCAGCCTCGATAACTATGGCTACACCTTC. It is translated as CASSLDNYGYTF.

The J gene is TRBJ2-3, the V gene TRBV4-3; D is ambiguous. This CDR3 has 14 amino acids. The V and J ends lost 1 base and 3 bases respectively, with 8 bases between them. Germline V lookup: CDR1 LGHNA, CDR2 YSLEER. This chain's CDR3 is CASSQGRSTDTQYF. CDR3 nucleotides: TGCGCCAGCAGCCAAGGCCGGTCTACAGATACGCAGTATTTT.

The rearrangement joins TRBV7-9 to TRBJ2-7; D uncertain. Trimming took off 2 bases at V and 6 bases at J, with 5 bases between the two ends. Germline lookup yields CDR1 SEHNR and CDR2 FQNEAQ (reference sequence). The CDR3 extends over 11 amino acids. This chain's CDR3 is CASSLTLEQYF. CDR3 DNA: TGTGCCAGCAGCTTAACCCTCGAGCAGTACTTC. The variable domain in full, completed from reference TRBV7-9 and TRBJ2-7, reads DTGVSQNPRHKITKRGQNVTFRCDPISEHNRLYWYRQTLGQGPEFLTYFQNEAQLEKSRLLSDRFSAERPKGSFSTLEIQRTEQGDSAMYLCASSLTLEQYFGPGTRLTVT.

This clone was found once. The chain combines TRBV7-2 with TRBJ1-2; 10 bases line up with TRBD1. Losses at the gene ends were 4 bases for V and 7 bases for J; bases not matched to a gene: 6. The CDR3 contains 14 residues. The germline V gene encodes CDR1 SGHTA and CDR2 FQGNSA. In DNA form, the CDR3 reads TGTGCCAGCAGCTGGAGATGGACAGGGGGTGGCTACACCTTC. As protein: CASSWRWTGGGYTF.